A single sample gave rise to the 11 T cell receptor beta chains below, sequenced in a study of cytotoxic CD8 clonotypes in ibrutinib-treated CLL. Clones were sequenced by immunoSEQ multiplex PCR, and TCRdb holds only the in-frame ones, with some missing. This sample carries approximately 190,000 clones, around 75% of them seen once, and the ten largest clones take about 6.2%. The sequences come from PBMCs, collected after 12 months of ibrutinib treatment. The receptor set was obtained from a human donor with chronic lymphocytic leukemia.

The chain links TRBV6-5 to TRBJ2-5, with 8 bases lining up with TRBD1. Germline-derived CDR1 and CDR2 are MNHEY and SVGAGI. V lost 4 bases to trimming and J lost 5 bases; unmatched junction nucleotides: 12. This CDR3 has 16 residues. The CDR3 DNA reads TGTGCCAGCAGTTCTAGGCTGTGGACAGGGAGGGAGACCCAGTACTTC. It encodes CASSSRLWTGRETQYF.

The chain links TRBV28 to TRBJ2-6, with TRBD2 matching 11 bases. The CDR3 is 18 residues long. The J segment lost 4 bases and the V segment lost 2 bases, leaving 7 bases of the junction unmatched. CDR1 MDHEN and CDR2 SYDVKM come from the germline V gene. CDR3 loop: CASSLRLAGGSGANVLTF. CDR3 bases: TGTGCCAGCAGTTTACGGCTAGCGGGAGGTTCAGGGGCCAACGTCCTGACTTTC.

This clone showed up just a few times. V is TRBV6-1 and J is TRBJ2-2; D remains unclear. The CDR3 runs 11 residues. The V end lost 2 bases, the J end lost 10 bases, and 5 bases lay between the germline ends. Germline V gene sequence: CDR1 MNHNS, CDR2 SASEGT. In DNA form, the CDR3 reads TGTGCCAGCAGTGAATATCTGGAGCTGTTTTTT. It codes for CASSEYLELFF.

This chain links TRBV7-6 with TRBJ1-1; D call uncertain. V was clipped by 1 base and J by 1 base, with 4 bases between them. Germline V gene lookup returns CDR1 SGHVS and CDR2 FNYEAQ. This CDR3 spans 13 amino acids. CDR3 nucleotides: TGTGCCAGCAGCTTAGTTCGGAACACTGAAGCTTTCTTT. Translating it yields CASSLVRNTEAFF.

The chain combines TRBV9 with TRBJ2-3; D not resolved. Between the trimmed V and J ends, which lost 0 bases and 4 bases, there was a span of 9 bases. The CDR3 consists of 14 residues. Germline lookup yields CDR1 SGDLS and CDR2 YYNGEE. This CDR3 reads CASSVEVASDTQYF. The CDR3 DNA sequence: TGTGCCAGCAGCGTAGAGGTAGCTTCAGATACGCAGTATTTT. The entire variable domain, with the rest obtained from reference TRBV9 and TRBJ2-3, is as follows: DSGVTQTPKHLITATGQRVTLRCSPRSGDLSVYWYQQSLDQGLQFLIQYYNGEERAKGNILERFSAQQFPDLHSELNLSSLELGDSALYFCASSVEVASDTQYFGPGTRLTVL.

The genes are TRBV4-1 and TRBJ1-2; the D is unclear. V was shortened by 4 bases and J by 5 bases, with 17 bases between the two germline ends. The CDR3 extends over 15 amino acids. Germline CDR1 MGHRA, CDR2 YSYEKL. The CDR3 protein is CASSPTGAAQYGYTF. The DNA of the CDR3 is TGCGCCAGCAGCCCGACCGGAGCGGCCCAATATGGCTACACCTTC.

The genes are TRBV18 and TRBJ1-4, with TRBD1 matching 7 bases. With V trimmed by 4 bases and J by 8 bases, 10 bases remained unmatched. The CDR3 is made up of 15 amino acids. Germline CDR1 and CDR2: KGHSH and LQKENI. CDR3 nucleotides: TGTGCCAGCTCACTGTCCGGGACAGCGGAGGAAAAACTGTTTTTT. Translation: CASSLSGTAEEKLFF.

J is TRBJ2-5 and V is TRBV11-2, with D unclear. V shed 5 bases and J shed 7 bases, with 14 bases lying between them. Germline values: CDR1 SGHAT, CDR2 FQNNGV. The CDR3 consists of 13 residues. The CDR3 sequence: CASSQTTVGTQYF. CDR3 DNA sequence: TGTGCCAGCAGCCAGACGACCGTAGGGACCCAGTACTTC.

The sample holds a few counts of this clone. The junction differs from germline at one of its ends, possibly a read error. The chain recombines TRBV5-8 with TRBJ2-7; 7 bases agree with TRBD2. CDR3 length: 11 residues. Germline values: CDR1 SGHTS, CDR2 YDEGEE. In nucleotides, the CDR3 is TGTGCCAGCAGCTTGGGGCCAGCGGGACCCTTC. It encodes CASSLGPAGPF.

J is TRBJ1-5 and V is TRBV18; weak D call: TRBD1 (5 bases). The germline V and J ends were trimmed by 6 bases and 1 base, with 16 bases remaining between them. From germline, CDR1 is KGHSH and CDR2 LQKENI. The CDR3 is 16 amino acids. The CDR3 region is CASSDMAGLSNQPQHF. CDR3 coding DNA: TGTGCCAGCTCCGACATGGCGGGACTAAGCAATCAGCCCCAGCATTTT.

This clone has only one observation. V and J are TRBV5-1 and TRBJ2-1; 8 bases match TRBD1. V shed 4 bases, J shed 9 bases, and the junction held 6 bases outside the gene matches. Germline V CDR1 and CDR2: SGHRS, YFSETQ. The CDR3 runs to 13 residues. The CDR3 region is CASSARQGTEQFF. The DNA for the CDR3 is TGCGCCAGCAGCGCCCGACAGGGGACTGAGCAGTTCTTC.